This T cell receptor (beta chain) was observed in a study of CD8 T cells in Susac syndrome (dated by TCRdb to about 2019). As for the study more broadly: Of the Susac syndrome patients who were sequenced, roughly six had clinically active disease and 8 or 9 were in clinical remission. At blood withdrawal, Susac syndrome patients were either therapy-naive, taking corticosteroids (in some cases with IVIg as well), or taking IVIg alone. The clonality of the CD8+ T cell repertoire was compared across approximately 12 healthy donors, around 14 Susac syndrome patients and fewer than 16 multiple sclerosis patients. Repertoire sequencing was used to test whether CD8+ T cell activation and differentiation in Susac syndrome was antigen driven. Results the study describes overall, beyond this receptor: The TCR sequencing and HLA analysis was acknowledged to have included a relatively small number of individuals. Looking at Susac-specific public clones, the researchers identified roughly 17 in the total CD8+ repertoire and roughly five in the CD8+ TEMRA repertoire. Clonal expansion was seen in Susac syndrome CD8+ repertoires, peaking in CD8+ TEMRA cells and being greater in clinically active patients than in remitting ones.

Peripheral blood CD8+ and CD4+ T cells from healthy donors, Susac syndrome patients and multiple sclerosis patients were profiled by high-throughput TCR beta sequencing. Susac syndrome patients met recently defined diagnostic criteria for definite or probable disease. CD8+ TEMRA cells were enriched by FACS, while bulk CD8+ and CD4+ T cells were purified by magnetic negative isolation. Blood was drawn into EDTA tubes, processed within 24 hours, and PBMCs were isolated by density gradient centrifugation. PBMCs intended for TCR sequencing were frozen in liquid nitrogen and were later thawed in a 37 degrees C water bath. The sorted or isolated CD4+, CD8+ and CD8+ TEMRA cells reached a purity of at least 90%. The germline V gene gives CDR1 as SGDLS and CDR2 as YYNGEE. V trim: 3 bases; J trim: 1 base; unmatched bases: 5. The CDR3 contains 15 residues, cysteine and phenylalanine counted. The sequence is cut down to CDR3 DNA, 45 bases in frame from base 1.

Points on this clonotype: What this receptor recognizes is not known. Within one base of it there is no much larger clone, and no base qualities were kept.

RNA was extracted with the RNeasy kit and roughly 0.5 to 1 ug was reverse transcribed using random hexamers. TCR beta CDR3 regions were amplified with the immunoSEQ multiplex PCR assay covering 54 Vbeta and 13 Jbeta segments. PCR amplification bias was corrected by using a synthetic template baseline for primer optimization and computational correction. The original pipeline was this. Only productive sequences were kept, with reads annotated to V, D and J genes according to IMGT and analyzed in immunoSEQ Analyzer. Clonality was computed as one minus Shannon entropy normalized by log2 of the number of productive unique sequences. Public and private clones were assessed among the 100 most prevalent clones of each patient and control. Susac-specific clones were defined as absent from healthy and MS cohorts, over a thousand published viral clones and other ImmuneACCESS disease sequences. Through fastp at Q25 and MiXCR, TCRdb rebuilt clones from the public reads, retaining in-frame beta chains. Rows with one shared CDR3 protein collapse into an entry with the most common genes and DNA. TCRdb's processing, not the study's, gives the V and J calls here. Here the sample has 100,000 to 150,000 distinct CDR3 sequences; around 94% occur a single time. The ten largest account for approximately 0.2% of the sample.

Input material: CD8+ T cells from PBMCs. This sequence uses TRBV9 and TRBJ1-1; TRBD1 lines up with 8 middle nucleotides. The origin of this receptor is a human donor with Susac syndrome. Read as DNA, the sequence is TGTGCCAGCAGCGCGAAGACAGGGGCGAACACTGAAGCTTTCTTT. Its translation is CASSAKTGANTEAFF.